Listed below are T cell receptor beta chains from one sample, sequenced in a study of shared clonotypes between healthy human individuals. Some clones are missing from TCRdb's copy, which holds only in-frame ones; the method was immunoSEQ multiplex PCR. Of 950,000 to 1,100,000 clones listed, under 80% were seen once; the top ten hold less than 1.5%. The sequenced sample was memory CD4+ T cells sorted from blood. The receptors shown here come from a young man in good health. Both conserved end residues are part of each CDR3. A D gene is named only where the DNA matches it firmly. Size is omitted from some rows. Given values are once, few, many or a class for expanded clones.

D	size	V	J	DNA	CDR3
TRBD1	.	TRBV5-1	TRBJ2-1	TGCGCCAGCAGCTTGTTACGGACAGGCTACAATGAGCAGTTCTTC	CASSLLRTGYNEQFF
.	.	TRBV5-6	TRBJ1-2	TGTGCCAGCAGCTTGATCATAGGCAGGGACGATTCGGGCTACACCTTC	CASSLIIGRDDSGYTF
.	.	TRBV11-2	TRBJ1-1	TGTGCCAGCAGCCAAGACTCGGGGGTTGACACTGAAGCTTTCTTT	CASSQDSGVDTEAFF
.	.	TRBV5-1	TRBJ2-2	TGCGCCAGCATGTGGGGGCAGGGCACCGGGGAGCTGTTTTTT	CASMWGQGTGELFF
TRBD2	.	TRBV5-4	TRBJ2-5	TGTGCCAGCAGCTTAAAAGCGGGAGGGCAAGAGACCCAGTACTTC	CASSLKAGGQETQYF
.	.	TRBV7-9	TRBJ1-4	TGTGCCAGCAGCGAGGGTGAAAAACTGTTTTTT	CASSEGEKLFF
.	.	TRBV6-5	TRBJ2-3	TGTGCCAGCAGCCGAACCGGGGCCACAGATACGCAGTATTTT	CASSRTGATDTQYF
.	.	TRBV15	TRBJ2-3	TGTGCCACCAGCAGAGATCGGGGGGCTGGCACAGATACGCAGTATTTT	CATSRDRGAGTDTQYF
TRBD1	.	TRBV7-2	TRBJ2-1	TGTGCCAGCAGCTACGGACCCGGGACAGGGTACAATGAGCAGTTCTTC	CASSYGPGTGYNEQFF
.	.	TRBV9	TRBJ2-1	TGTGCCAGCAGCGCCGGTCTGGTAGCCAATGAGCAGTTCTTC	CASSAGLVANEQFF
.	many	TRBV5-4	TRBJ2-3	TGTGCCAGCAGCCCCAGGGGGGGCTCCAAGTCCGCAGATACGCAGTATTTT	CASSPRGGSKSADTQYF
.	.	TRBV29-1	TRBJ1-1	TGCAGCGTCCAACGGGGCACTGAAGCTTTCTTT	CSVQRGTEAFF
TRBD2	.	TRBV29-1	TRBJ2-7	TGCAGCGTCGCCGGGACTAGCTACGAGCAGTACTTC	CSVAGTSYEQYF
.	.	TRBV5-1	TRBJ1-2	TGCGCCAGCAGCTTGGTCACAGGGAACTATGGCTACACCTTC	CASSLVTGNYGYTF